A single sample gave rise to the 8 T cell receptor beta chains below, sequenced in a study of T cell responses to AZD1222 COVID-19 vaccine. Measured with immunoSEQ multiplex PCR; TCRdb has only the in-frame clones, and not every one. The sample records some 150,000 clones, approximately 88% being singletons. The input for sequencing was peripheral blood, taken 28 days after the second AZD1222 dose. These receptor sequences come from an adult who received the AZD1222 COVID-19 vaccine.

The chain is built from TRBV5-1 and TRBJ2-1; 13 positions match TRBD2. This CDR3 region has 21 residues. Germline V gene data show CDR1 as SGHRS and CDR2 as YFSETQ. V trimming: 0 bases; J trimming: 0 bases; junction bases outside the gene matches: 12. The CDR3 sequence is CASSLEGILLAGGPSYNEQFF. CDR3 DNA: TGCGCCAGCAGCTTGGAAGGCATTTTACTAGCGGGGGGGCCCTCCTACAATGAGCAGTTCTTC.

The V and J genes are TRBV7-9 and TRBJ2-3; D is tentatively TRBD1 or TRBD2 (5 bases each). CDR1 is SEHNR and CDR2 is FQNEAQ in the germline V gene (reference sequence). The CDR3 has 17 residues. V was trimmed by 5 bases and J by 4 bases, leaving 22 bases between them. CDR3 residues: CASSANIRDARADTQYF. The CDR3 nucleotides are TGTGCCAGCAGCGCGAACATAAGGGACGCAAGAGCAGATACGCAGTATTTT. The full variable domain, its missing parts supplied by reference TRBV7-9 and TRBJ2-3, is DTGVSQNPRHKITKRGQNVTFRCDPISEHNRLYWYRQTLGQGPEFLTYFQNEAQLEKSRLLSDRFSAERPKGSFSTLEIQRTEQGDSAMYLCASSANIRDARADTQYFGPGTRLTVL.

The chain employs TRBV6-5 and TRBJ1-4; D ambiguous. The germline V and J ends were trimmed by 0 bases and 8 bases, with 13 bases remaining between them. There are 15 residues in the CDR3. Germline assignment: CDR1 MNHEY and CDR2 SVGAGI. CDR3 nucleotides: TGTGCCAGCAGTTACTCGGTTATTGGAAACGAAAAACTGTTTTTT. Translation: CASSYSVIGNEKLFF.

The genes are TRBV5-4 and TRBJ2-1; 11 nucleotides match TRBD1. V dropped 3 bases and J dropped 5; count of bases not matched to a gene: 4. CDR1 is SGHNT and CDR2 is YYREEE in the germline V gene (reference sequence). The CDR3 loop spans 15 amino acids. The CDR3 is CASSYGQGAHNEQFF. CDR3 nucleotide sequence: TGTGCCAGCAGCTACGGACAGGGGGCGCACAATGAGCAGTTCTTC.

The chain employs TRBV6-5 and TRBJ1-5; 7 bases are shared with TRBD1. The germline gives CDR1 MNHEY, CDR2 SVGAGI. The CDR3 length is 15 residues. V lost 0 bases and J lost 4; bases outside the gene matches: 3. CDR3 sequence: CASSYSRQGNQPQHF. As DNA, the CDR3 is TGTGCCAGCAGTTACTCGAGACAGGGAAATCAGCCCCAGCATTTT.

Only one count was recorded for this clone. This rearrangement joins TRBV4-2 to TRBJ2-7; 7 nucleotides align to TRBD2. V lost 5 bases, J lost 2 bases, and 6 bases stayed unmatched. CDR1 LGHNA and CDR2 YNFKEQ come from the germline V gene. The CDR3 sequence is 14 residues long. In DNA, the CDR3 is TGTGCCAGCAGCGCGGGGGTAGGTCCCTACGAGCAGTACTTC. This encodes CASSAGVGPYEQYF.

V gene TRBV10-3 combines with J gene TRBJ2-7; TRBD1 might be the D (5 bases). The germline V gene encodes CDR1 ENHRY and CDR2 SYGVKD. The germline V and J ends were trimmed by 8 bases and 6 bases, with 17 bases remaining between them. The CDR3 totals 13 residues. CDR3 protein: CAIGAGTITEQYF. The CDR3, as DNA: TGTGCCATCGGGGCTGGAACAATTACCGAGCAGTACTTC.

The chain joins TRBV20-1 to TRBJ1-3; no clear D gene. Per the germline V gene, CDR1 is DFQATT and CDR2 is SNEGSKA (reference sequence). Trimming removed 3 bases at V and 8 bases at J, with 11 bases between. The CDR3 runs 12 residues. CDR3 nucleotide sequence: TGCAGTGCTAGTAGAGACGGGGACACCATATATTTT. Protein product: CSASRDGDTIYF.